One T cell receptor beta chain is described in this entry. Its target is not known. This record comes from a study of response to subunit inactivated influenza vaccine. Study conclusions and caveats: It was the authors' suggestion that each seasonal influenza vaccination recruits few new T cells.

Per germline, CDR1 DFQATT and CDR2 SNEGSKA (reference sequence). V was pared by 6 bases and J by 5 bases, with 11 bases between. The CDR3 length is 11 residues. A single record per CDR3 protein comes from TCRdb applying MiXCR to the RT-PCR reads. The sample lists fewer than 800,000 distinct CDR3 sequences, 15% to 18% occurring once. The sequencing here drew on PBMCs from blood, taken 11 to 12 days after vaccination. The sequence was obtained from a man aged 50 or older who received an inactivated influenza vaccine. The chain links TRBV20-1 to TRBJ2-7, with D possibly matching TRBD2 (5 bases). This chain's CDR3 is CSAAPGDEQYF. CDR3 sequence (DNA): TGCAGTGCGGCCCCCGGGGACGAGCAGTACTTC.